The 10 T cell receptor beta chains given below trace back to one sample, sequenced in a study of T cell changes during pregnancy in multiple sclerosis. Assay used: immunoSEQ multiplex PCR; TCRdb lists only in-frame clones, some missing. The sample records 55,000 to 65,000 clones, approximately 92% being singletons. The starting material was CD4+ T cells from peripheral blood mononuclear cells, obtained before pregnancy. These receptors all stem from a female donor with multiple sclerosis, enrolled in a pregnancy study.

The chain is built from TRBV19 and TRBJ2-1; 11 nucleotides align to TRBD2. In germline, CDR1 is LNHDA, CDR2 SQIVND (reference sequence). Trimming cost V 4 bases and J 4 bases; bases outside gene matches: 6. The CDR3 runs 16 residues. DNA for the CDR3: TGTGCCAGTAGTAGACTAGCGGGATTGGGATACAATGAGCAGTTCTTC. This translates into CASSRLAGLGYNEQFF.

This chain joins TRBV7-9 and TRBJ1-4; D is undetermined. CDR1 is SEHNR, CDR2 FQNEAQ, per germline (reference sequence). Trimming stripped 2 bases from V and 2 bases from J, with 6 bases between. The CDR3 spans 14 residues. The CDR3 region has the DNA TGTGCCAGCAGCTTACTAGGCACTAATGAAAAACTGTTTTTT. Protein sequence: CASSLLGTNEKLFF.

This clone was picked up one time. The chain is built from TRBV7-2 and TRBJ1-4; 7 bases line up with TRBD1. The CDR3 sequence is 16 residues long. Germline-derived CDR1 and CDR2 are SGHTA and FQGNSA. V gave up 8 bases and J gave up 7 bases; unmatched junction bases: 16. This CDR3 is CASAGEGAGQGEKLFF. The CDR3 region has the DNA TGTGCCAGCGCTGGCGAGGGGGCAGGGCAAGGTGAAAAACTGTTTTTT.

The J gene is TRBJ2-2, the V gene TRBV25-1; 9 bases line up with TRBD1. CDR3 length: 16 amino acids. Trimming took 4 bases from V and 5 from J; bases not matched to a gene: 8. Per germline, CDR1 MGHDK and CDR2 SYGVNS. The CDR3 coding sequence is TGTGCCAGCAGTGGAGGACAGGGGCGAAGGACCGGGGAGCTGTTTTTT. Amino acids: CASSGGQGRRTGELFF.

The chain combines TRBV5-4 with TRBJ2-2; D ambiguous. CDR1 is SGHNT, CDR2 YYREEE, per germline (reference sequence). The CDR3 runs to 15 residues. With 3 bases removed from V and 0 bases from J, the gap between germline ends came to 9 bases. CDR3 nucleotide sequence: TGTGCCAGCAGCTCTTTGGGCCCGAACACCGGGGAGCTGTTTTTT. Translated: CASSSLGPNTGELFF.

CDR3 nucleotide sequence: TGTGCCAGCTCACCCCTAGCGGGAGGAGAGACCGGGGAGCTGTTTTTT. The encoded protein is CASSPLAGGETGELFF. The chain couples TRBV18 to TRBJ2-2, with 11 bases that match TRBD2. The CDR3 length is 16 residues. Germline V gene data show CDR1 as KGHSH and CDR2 as LQKENI. V shed 3 bases and J 5 bases; nucleotides not matched to a gene: 5.

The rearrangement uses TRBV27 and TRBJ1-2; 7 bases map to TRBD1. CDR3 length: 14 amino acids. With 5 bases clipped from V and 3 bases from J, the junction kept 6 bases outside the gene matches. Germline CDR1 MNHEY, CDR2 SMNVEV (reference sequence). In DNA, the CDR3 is TGTGCCAGCAGTCGACAGGGTCTCGACTATGGCTACACCTTC. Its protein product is CASSRQGLDYGYTF.

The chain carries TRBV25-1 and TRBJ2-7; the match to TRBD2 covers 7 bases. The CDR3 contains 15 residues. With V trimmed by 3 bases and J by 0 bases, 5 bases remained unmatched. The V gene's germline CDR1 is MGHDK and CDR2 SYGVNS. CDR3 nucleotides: TGTGCCAGCAGTGATGGGGGGGTTCGCTCCTACGAGCAGTACTTC. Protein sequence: CASSDGGVRSYEQYF.

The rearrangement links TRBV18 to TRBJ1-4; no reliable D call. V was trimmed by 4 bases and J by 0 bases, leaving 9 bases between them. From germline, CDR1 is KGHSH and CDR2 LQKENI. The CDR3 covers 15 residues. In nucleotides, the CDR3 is TGTGCCAGCTCACTAGACAAAGCAACTAATGAAAAACTGTTTTTT. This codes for CASSLDKATNEKLFF.

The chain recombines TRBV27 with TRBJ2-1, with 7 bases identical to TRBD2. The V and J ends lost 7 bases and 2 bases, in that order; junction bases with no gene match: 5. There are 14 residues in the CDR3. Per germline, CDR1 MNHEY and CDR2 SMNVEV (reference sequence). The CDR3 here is CASTRAGTYNEQFF. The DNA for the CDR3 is TGTGCCAGCACCAGAGCGGGAACCTACAATGAGCAGTTCTTC.